These T cell receptor beta chains were read from a single sample in a study of blood T cell repertoires in COVID-19. The method was immunoSEQ multiplex PCR; TCRdb's version includes in-frame clones alone and lacks a portion of them. The profile covers over 400,000 clones, with 85% to 90% appearing a single time and around 7.8% taken by the ten largest. Specimen: peripheral blood. The origin of the receptors is a woman aged 50 to 60 with COVID-19, enrolled during active disease. Each CDR3 is given with its conserved first and last residue.

>TRBV30|TRBJ2-5
CAWASRGGRETQYF
>TRBV15|TRBJ1-2
CATSLTGLYGYTF
>TRBV29-1|TRBJ1-4
CSVSERGVGEKLFF
>TRBV5-1|TRBJ2-1
CASSEGLAGRDEQFF
>TRBV11-2|TRBJ1-1
CASSPLGRGVVEAFF
>TRBV5-3|TRBJ2-2
CARSSRGELFF
>TRBV9|TRBJ2-3
CASSVDGGAIDTQYF
>TRBV19|TRBJ2-1
CASSIAPGAYNEQFF
>TRBV5-1|TRBJ2-1
CASSWTAGQYNEQFF
>TRBV7-2|TRBJ2-2
CATRWGTGLAGELFF
>TRBV30|TRBJ1-1
CAWIPWGGQAFF
>TRBV14|TRBJ1-1
CASSQRAGKAEAFF